The source of this T cell receptor beta chain is a study of blood T cell repertoires in COVID-19. Study as a whole: The study drew acute and convalescent COVID-19 samples from the United States, Italy and Spain. PBMCs, B-cell-depleted T cells, or T cells provided the cDNA or gDNA that made up the material.

Trimming cost V 5 bases and J 4 bases, with 11 bases left between them. This CDR3 region has 12 residues. Germline lookup yields CDR1 SQVTM and CDR2 ANQGSEA. In the original processing: Reference gene primers were amplified, and this amplification served to estimate nucleated cell counts. The repertoire was sequenced with immunoSEQ multiplex PCR; TCRdb's copy has only in-frame clones and lacks some. That table supplies the V and J calls and clone size; D and trimming were determined from the DNA. The sample consists of approximately 100,000 clones, roughly 87% of them appearing once. What was sequenced was peripheral blood. The clonotype originates from a human donor in a cohort sampled during active COVID-19. The chain couples TRBV29-1 to TRBJ1-2, with D possibly TRBD1 on 6 matching bases. This CDR3 reads CSVWAGVYGYTF. As DNA, the CDR3 is TGCAGCGTTTGGGCAGGGGTCTATGGCTACACCTTC.